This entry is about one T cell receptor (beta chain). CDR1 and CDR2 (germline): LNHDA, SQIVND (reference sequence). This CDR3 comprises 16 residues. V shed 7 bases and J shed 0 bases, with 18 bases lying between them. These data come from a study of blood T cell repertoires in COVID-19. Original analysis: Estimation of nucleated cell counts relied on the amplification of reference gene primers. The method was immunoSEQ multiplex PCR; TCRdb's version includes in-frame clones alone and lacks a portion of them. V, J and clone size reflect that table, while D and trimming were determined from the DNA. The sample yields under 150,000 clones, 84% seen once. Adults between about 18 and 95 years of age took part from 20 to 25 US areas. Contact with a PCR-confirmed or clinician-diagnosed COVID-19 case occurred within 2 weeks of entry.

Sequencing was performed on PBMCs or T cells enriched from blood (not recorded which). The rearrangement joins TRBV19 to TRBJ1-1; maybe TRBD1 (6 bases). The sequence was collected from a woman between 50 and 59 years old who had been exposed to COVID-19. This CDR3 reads CASIGARTVMNTEAFF. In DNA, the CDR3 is TGTGCCAGTATTGGGGCCCGGACAGTAATGAACACTGAAGCTTTCTTT.